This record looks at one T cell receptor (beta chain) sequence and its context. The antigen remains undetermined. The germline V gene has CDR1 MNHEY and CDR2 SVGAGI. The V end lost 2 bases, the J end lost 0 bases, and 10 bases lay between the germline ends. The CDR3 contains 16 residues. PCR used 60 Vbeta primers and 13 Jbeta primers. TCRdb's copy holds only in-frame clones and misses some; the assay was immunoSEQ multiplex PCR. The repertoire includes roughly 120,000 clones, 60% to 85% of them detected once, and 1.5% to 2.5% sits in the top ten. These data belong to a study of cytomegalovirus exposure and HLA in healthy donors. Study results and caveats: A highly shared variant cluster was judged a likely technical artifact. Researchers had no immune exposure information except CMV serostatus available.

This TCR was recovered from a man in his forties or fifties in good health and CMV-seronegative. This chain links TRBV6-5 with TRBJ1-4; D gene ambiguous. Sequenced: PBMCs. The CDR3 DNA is TGTGCCAGCAGTTACATCCCGGGTACAACTAATGAAAAACTGTTTTTT. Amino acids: CASSYIPGTTNEKLFF.